This T cell receptor (beta chain) stems from a study of cytomegalovirus exposure and HLA in healthy donors. Turning to the study itself: Early released data had tens of millions of unique TCRs, all coming from HLA-typed donors. Study findings and constraints: Researchers reportedly found TCR beta sequences accurately predicted most subjects' HLA-A and HLA-B alleles.

For this clone: Its antigen is still unknown.

This CDR3 has 12 amino acids. V was clipped by 2 bases and J by 4 bases, with 8 bases between them. Per the germline V gene, CDR1 is SQVTM and CDR2 is ANQGSEA. The PCR used 60 Vbeta and 13 Jbeta primers. Measured with immunoSEQ multiplex PCR; TCRdb has only the in-frame clones, and not every one. The sample holds some 200,000 clones, about four fifths seen once. Input material: PBMCs. The V call is TRBV29-1, the J call TRBJ1-1; D ambiguous. The receptor was isolated from a boy aged 2 to 10 in good health and CMV-seronegative. CDR3 residues: CSVESAGTEAFF. In DNA, the CDR3 is TGCAGCGTTGAATCGGCGGGCACTGAAGCTTTCTTT.